A single TCR beta chain is shown here with its context. The ends were cut back, 4 bases at V and 5 bases at J, with 19 bases in the middle. The germline gives CDR1 SGHVS, CDR2 FNYEAQ. This CDR3 comprises 16 residues. Seattle participants joined during active infection and were tracked over time. The sample comes from a study of blood T cell repertoires in COVID-19. Across the whole study: Specimens from acute and convalescent COVID-19 originated in the United States, Italy and Spain. PBMCs, B-cell-depleted T cells, or T cells were the source of the cDNA or gDNA that made up the material.

Original processing notes: Nucleated cell number was recorded as an estimate derived from reference gene primer amplification. The repertoire was sequenced with immunoSEQ multiplex PCR; TCRdb's copy has only in-frame clones and lacks some. Clonal size and the V and J genes are those of that table, whereas D and trimming came from the DNA. This repertoire shows fewer than 450,000 clones, more than 75% found once; its top ten account for more than 5%. This receptor was identified in a woman aged 45-65 years with COVID-19, enrolled during active disease. The J gene is TRBJ2-3, the V gene TRBV7-6, with no clear D. The specimen sequenced was peripheral blood. CDR3 amino acids: CASSSTLEPNKDTQYF. The DNA for the CDR3 is TGTGCCAGCAGCTCCACTCTAGAACCCAACAAAGATACGCAGTATTTT.